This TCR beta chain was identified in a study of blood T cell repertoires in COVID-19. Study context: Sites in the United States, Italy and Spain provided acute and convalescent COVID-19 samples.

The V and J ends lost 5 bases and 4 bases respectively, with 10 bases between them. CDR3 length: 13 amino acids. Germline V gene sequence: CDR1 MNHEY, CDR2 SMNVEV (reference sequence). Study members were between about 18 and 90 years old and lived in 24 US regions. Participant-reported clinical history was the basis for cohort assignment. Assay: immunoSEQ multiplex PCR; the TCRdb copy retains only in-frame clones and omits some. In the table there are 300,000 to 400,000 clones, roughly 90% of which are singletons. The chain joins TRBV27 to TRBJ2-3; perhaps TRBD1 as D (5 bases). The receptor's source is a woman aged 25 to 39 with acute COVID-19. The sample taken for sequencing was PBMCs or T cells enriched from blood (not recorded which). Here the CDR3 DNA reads TGTGCCAGCAGTCCAATAGGGGCAGATACGCAGTATTTT. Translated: CASSPIGADTQYF.